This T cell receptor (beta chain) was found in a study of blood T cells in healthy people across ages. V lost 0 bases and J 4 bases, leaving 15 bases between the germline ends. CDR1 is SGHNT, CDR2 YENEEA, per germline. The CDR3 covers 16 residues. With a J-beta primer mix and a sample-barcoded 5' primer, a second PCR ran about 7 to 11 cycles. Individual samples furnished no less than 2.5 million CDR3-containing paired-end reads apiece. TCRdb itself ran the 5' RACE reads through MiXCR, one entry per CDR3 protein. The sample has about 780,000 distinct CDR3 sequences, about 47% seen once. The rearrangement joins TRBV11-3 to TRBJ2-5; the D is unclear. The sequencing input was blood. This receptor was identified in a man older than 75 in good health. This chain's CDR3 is CASSLDSSFAGETQYF. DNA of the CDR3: TGTGCCAGCAGCTTAGATTCTTCGTTTGCTGGAGAGACCCAGTACTTC. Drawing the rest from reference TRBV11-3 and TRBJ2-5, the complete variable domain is EAGVVQSPRYKIIEKKQPVAFWCNPISGHNTLYWYLQNLGQGPELLIRYENEEAVDDSQLPKDRFSAERLKGVDSTLKIQPAELGDSAVYLCASSLDSSFAGETQYFGPGTRLLVL.